This TCR beta chain stems from a study of cytomegalovirus exposure and HLA in healthy donors. Points from the study as a whole: Despite most TCR sequences being rare, some public TCRs occurred in many donors. Researchers catalogued about 150 TCR beta chains as cytomegalovirus-associated. In a later analysis, V- and J-gene trimming of beta chains associated with a DCLRE1C missense variant, replicated independently.

All the people who gave samples were healthy bone marrow donors. The PCR used 60 Vbeta and 13 Jbeta primers. The assay was immunoSEQ multiplex PCR, and TCRdb's table has in-frame clones only and misses some. The repertoire has 90,000 to 130,000 clones, approximately 82% of them found once; the top ten carry roughly 13%. Regarding this clone: Its antigen is unidentified.

The CDR3 is 14 residues long. V was clipped by 5 bases and J by 0 bases, with 11 bases between them. Germline CDR1 and CDR2: MDHEN and SYDVKM. This sequence was found in a man aged 25 to 40 in good health and CMV-seropositive. The material sequenced was PBMCs. The rearrangement uses TRBV28 and TRBJ2-7; no firm D call. CDR3 nucleotide sequence: TGTGCCAGCAGTCCTACGACGGGCTCCTACGAGCAGTACTTC. Residues: CASSPTTGSYEQYF.